Presented here are 30 T cell receptor beta chains from one specimen sequenced in a study of T-cell memory formation after mild COVID-19. TCRdb re-derived calls from the 5' RACE reads in MiXCR, one entry per CDR3 protein. The sample carries under 600,000 distinct CDR3 sequences, less than 25% recorded once. Sample: PBMCs or a T cell subset sorted from them (not recorded which). These receptors all come from an adult woman who had mild COVID-19 (a few samples of this study predate the infection). Cell type and time point are not known.

This clonotype was seen a handful of times. V usage is TRBV4-1 and J usage is TRBJ1-1; weak D call: TRBD1 (5 bases). The V gene's germline CDR1 is MGHRA and CDR2 YSYEKL. The CDR3 is 13 residues long. Trimming left V 3 bases short and J 3 bases short, with 8 bases between. CDR3 in DNA: TGCGCCAGCAGCCAGACAGTTTACACTGAAGCTTTCTTT. This encodes CASSQTVYTEAFF.

The rearrangement links TRBV7-6 to TRBJ2-3, with 8 bases lining up with TRBD2. Germline CDR1 and CDR2: SGHVS and FNYEAQ. After removal of 3 bases from V and 4 bases from J, the junction contained 6 bases not matched to a gene. The CDR3 runs to 15 residues. CDR3 coding DNA: TGTGCCAGCAGCTTTTCGCTAGCGGGCCCAGATACGCAGTATTTT. This sequence encodes CASSFSLAGPDTQYF.

This clonotype was observed many times. This chain links TRBV7-9 with TRBJ2-5, with 7 bases aligning to TRBD2. Germline CDR1 is SEHNR and CDR2 is FQNEAQ (reference sequence). The CDR3 contains 15 residues. The trim removed 1 base at V and 5 bases at J, leaving 7 bases unmatched. CDR3 in DNA: TGTGCCAGCAGCTTAGTCCACGGGGGGATGGAGACCCAGTACTTC. Amino acids: CASSLVHGGMETQYF.

V usage is TRBV5-4 and J usage is TRBJ2-5; 9 bases are a match to TRBD1. This CDR3 is built from 14 residues. V lost 7 bases to trimming and J lost 5 bases; unmatched junction nucleotides: 9. Looked up from germline, CDR1 is SGHNT and CDR2 is YYREEE (reference sequence). CDR3 protein: CASYGRDRDETQYF. The DNA of the CDR3 is TGTGCCAGCTATGGCCGGGACAGGGATGAGACCCAGTACTTC.

Only a few counts were recorded for this clonotype. The CDR3 sequence: CASRPLSTEQFF. Written as DNA, the CDR3 is TGTGCCAGCAGACCCCTAAGCACTGAGCAGTTCTTC. The chain has TRBV6-2 or TRBV6-3 and TRBJ2-1; unclear D gene. Between the trimmed V and J ends, which lost 6 bases and 9 bases, there was a span of 12 bases. The V gene's germline CDR1 is MNHEY and CDR2 SVGEGT. The CDR3 is 12 amino acids.

This chain connects TRBV10-3 to TRBJ2-1; the D gene is possibly TRBD1 (6 bases). Trimming stripped 8 bases from V and 7 bases from J, with 21 bases between. From germline, CDR1 is ENHRY and CDR2 SYGVKD. The CDR3 runs 15 residues. In nucleotides, the CDR3 is TGTGCCATCGGGAAACAGGGAACAGGGACGAATGAGCAGTTCTTC. This codes for CAIGKQGTGTNEQFF.

A few counts support this clonotype. The rearrangement uses TRBV24-1 and TRBJ2-1; D remains unclear. The CDR3 loop spans 13 amino acids. Deletions cut 3 bases from V and 7 bases from J, with 9 bases between. Per the germline V gene, CDR1 is KGHDR and CDR2 is SFDVKD. The CDR3 sequence: CATSDPPANEQFF. The CDR3 coding sequence is TGTGCCACCAGTGATCCGCCTGCTAATGAGCAGTTCTTC.

The chain uses TRBV5-1 and TRBJ1-1, with D possibly TRBD1 on 6 matching bases. CDR1 and CDR2 from the germline V gene are SGHRS and YFSETQ. The CDR3 spans 13 residues. V lost 0 bases and J lost 5, with 8 bases in between. The CDR3 nucleotides read TGCGCCAGCAGCTTGGCAGGGGAAACTGAAGCTTTCTTT. It specifies CASSLAGETEAFF.

The rearrangement joins TRBV7-2 to TRBJ2-5, with TRBD2 identical over 7 bases. Germline V lookup: CDR1 SGHTA, CDR2 FQGNSA. V was clipped by 1 base and J by 4 bases; unmatched bases: 9. The CDR3 consists of 16 residues. CDR3 DNA sequence: TGTGCCAGCAGCTTAGGGGGGAGGGCAGTATCAGAGACCCAGTACTTC. Amino acid sequence: CASSLGGRAVSETQYF.

This sequence joins TRBV20-1 and TRBJ2-5; 8 bases map to TRBD1. Germline assignment: CDR1 DFQATT and CDR2 SNEGSKA (reference sequence). Trimming at V came to 6 bases and at J to 8 bases, leaving 8 bases not matched to a gene. The CDR3 runs to 12 residues. The CDR3 region is CSAEGTGRTQYF. The CDR3 DNA reads TGCAGTGCGGAAGGGACAGGTCGTACCCAGTACTTC.

CDR3 sequence: CASRTGTSAETQYF. CDR3 coding DNA: TGTGCCAGCAGAACCGGGACCTCTGCGGAGACCCAGTACTTC. The chain employs TRBV7-2 and TRBJ2-5; D could derive from TRBD1 or TRBD2 (5 bases each). This CDR3 contains 14 residues. The germline gives CDR1 SGHTA, CDR2 FQGNSA. V lost 6 bases and J lost 5, with 16 bases in between.

The chain joins TRBV20-1 to TRBJ2-5; D possibly corresponds to TRBD2 (7 bases). CDR1 DFQATT and CDR2 SNEGSKA come from the germline V gene (reference sequence). CDR3 length: 15 amino acids. V lost 3 bases to trimming and J lost 2 bases, with 16 bases between them. CDR3 nucleotide sequence: TGCAGTGCTAGGGGTCGGGGGGCGCTACAAGAGACCCAGTACTTC. Protein sequence: CSARGRGALQETQYF.

CDR3 nucleotides: TGTGCCAGCAGCTTAGCGGGCCAGAGCTCCTACGAGCAGTACTTC. This codes for CASSLAGQSSYEQYF. The chain uses TRBV11-3 and TRBJ2-7; D is uncertain. The CDR3 is made up of 15 amino acids. Germline assignment: CDR1 SGHNT and CDR2 YENEEA. The V and J ends lost 1 base and 0 bases respectively, with 10 bases between them.

The J gene is TRBJ2-5, the V gene TRBV7-9, with a possible D match to TRBD2 (5 bases). CDR1 is SEHNR and CDR2 is FQNEAQ in the germline V gene (reference sequence). The CDR3 loop spans 14 amino acids. V lost 3 bases and J 5 bases, leaving 13 bases between the germline ends. The CDR3, as DNA: TGTGCCAGCAGCTTCCATCCGGGGTGGGAGACCCAGTACTTC. It encodes CASSFHPGWETQYF.

This clonotype occurred once. The chain is built from TRBV7-9 and TRBJ1-1; TRBD1 matches at 8 bases. The CDR3 is made up of 17 amino acids. Trimming took 3 bases from V and 1 from J; bases not matched to a gene: 10. The germline CDR1 and CDR2 sequences are SEHNR and FQNEAQ (reference sequence). The CDR3 loop is CASSLWTGLGANTEAFF. CDR3 nucleotides: TGTGCCAGCAGCTTGTGGACAGGGCTGGGAGCGAACACTGAAGCTTTCTTT. Complete variable domain (other parts from reference TRBV7-9 and TRBJ1-1): DTGVSQNPRHKITKRGQNVTFRCDPISEHNRLYWYRQTLGQGPEFLTYFQNEAQLEKSRLLSDRFSAERPKGSFSTLEIQRTEQGDSAMYLCASSLWTGLGANTEAFFGQGTRLTVV.

This chain links TRBV4-1 with TRBJ2-3; TRBD1 might be the D (6 bases). Germline assignment: CDR1 MGHRA and CDR2 YSYEKL. The CDR3 has 16 amino acids. V was pared by 6 bases and J by 3 bases, with 19 bases between. The CDR3 nucleotides are TGCGCCAGCAGTGCGCAACGGGACATTCGGACAGATACGCAGTATTTT. Translation gives CASSAQRDIRTDTQYF.

The sample holds a few counts of this clonotype. The rearrangement uses TRBV4-2 and TRBJ1-6, with D perhaps TRBD1 (5 bases). CDR1 is LGHNA, CDR2 YNFKEQ, per germline. This CDR3 comprises 16 residues. Trimming cost V 6 bases and J 5 bases, with 17 bases left between them. The CDR3 region is CASRTLGGTDNSPLHF. As DNA, the CDR3 is TGTGCCAGCAGGACCCTTGGAGGGACGGATAATTCACCCCTCCACTTT.

V is TRBV19 and J is TRBJ1-2, with D unclear. Trimming cost V 11 bases and J 8 bases, with 15 bases left between them. Germline V gene lookup returns CDR1 LNHDA and CDR2 SQIVND (reference sequence). This CDR3 is 11 amino acids long. This CDR3 is CAARGYRGYTF. For the CDR3, the DNA is TGTGCCGCAAGAGGGTATCGCGGCTACACCTTC.

This clonotype came up a few times. The chain employs TRBV6-6 and TRBJ1-1, with D possibly matching TRBD1 (5 bases). CDR1 is MNHNY and CDR2 is SVGAGI in the germline V gene (reference sequence). V was clipped by 2 bases and J by 3 bases, with 16 bases between them. The CDR3 runs 16 residues. The CDR3 is CASSYSSAGGDTEAFF. The CDR3 bases are TGTGCCAGCAGTTACAGTTCGGCCGGGGGGGACACTGAAGCTTTCTTT.

This clonotype was recorded many times. This chain connects TRBV4-2 to TRBJ1-2, with D unclear. Germline values: CDR1 LGHNA, CDR2 YNFKEQ. The CDR3 extends over 17 amino acids. V dropped 0 bases and J dropped 5 bases, with 19 bases sitting between them. The CDR3 loop reads CASSQEGEGSFWYGYTF. The CDR3 DNA reads as TGTGCCAGCAGCCAAGAGGGAGAGGGATCATTTTGGTATGGCTACACCTTC.

The table lists this clonotype with a few counts. CDR3 coding DNA: TGCAGTGCTACAGTAGCGGGGTATCTGAATGAGCAGTTCTTC. As protein: CSATVAGYLNEQFF. This chain uses TRBV20-1 with TRBJ2-1; 8 nucleotides align to TRBD2. V gave up 4 bases and J gave up 7 bases; unmatched junction bases: 9. The CDR3 loop spans 14 amino acids. Germline V gives CDR1 DFQATT, CDR2 SNEGSKA (reference sequence).

This clonotype was counted between two and nine times. The gene calls are TRBV6-2 or TRBV6-3 and TRBJ1-1, with D unclear. CDR3 length equals 14 residues. Between the trimmed V and J ends, which lost 8 bases and 5 bases, there was a span of 18 bases. Germline CDR1 MNHEY, CDR2 SVGEGT. CDR3 sequence: CASAAYIPKTEAFF. DNA of the CDR3: TGTGCCAGCGCGGCATATATTCCGAAGACTGAAGCTTTCTTT.

This clonotype was recorded a few times. The chain is built from TRBV6-4 and TRBJ2-1, with TRBD2 matching over 11 bases. Germline V lookup: CDR1 MRHNA, CDR2 SNTAGT. The J segment lost 6 bases and the V segment lost 3 bases, leaving 4 bases of the junction unmatched. The CDR3 has 15 amino acids. The CDR3: CASSEGTSGLNEQFF. In nucleotides, the CDR3 is TGTGCCAGCAGTGAAGGGACTAGCGGTCTCAATGAGCAGTTCTTC.

The genes are TRBV6-6 and TRBJ2-7; D ambiguous. Trimming took 2 bases from V and 6 from J, leaving 8 bases between them. The CDR3 contains 12 residues. Per the germline V gene, CDR1 is MNHNY and CDR2 is SVGAGI (reference sequence). The CDR3: CASSYPALEQYF. The DNA for the CDR3 is TGTGCCAGCAGTTACCCGGCACTCGAGCAGTACTTC.

Ten or more counts support this clonotype. The CDR3 DNA sequence: TGTGCCAGCAGTTTTAGACAGGGGAACTATGGCTACACCTTC. This encodes CASSFRQGNYGYTF. The chain recombines TRBV12-3 or TRBV12-4 with TRBJ1-2; TRBD1 aligns across 8 bases. The ends lost 3 bases at V and 2 bases at J; junction bases unmatched: 2. The CDR3 is made up of 14 amino acids.

The chain is built from TRBV2 and TRBJ1-1; the D gene is possibly TRBD1 (5 bases). Trimming left V 10 bases short and J 1 base short, with 16 bases between. This CDR3 comprises 14 residues. Germline V CDR1 and CDR2: SNHLY, FYNNEI. DNA of the CDR3: TGTGCCATCCGGGCCCAGGGCGGGAACACTGAAGCTTTCTTT. This translates into CAIRAQGGNTEAFF. The variable domain in full, completed from reference TRBV2 and TRBJ1-1, reads EPEVTQTPSHQVTQMGQEVILRCVPISNHLYFYWYRQILGQKVEFLVSFYNNEISEKSEIFDDQFSVERPDGSNFTLKIRSTKLEDSAMYFCAIRAQGGNTEAFFGQGTRLTVV.

V usage is TRBV6-5 and J usage is TRBJ1-2; the D gene is possibly TRBD1 (5 bases). CDR1 and CDR2 (germline): MNHEY, SVGAGI. This CDR3 has 15 amino acids. V lost 0 bases and J lost 5, with 13 bases in between. This CDR3 reads CASSYSTGRNYGYTF. The CDR3 bases are TGTGCCAGCAGTTACTCCACGGGACGGAATTATGGCTACACCTTC.

This clonotype was seen a handful of times. The V and J genes are TRBV6-5 and TRBJ2-1, with TRBD2 as a possible D gene (7 bases). The germline V and J ends were trimmed by 6 bases and 7 bases, with 16 bases remaining between them. The length of the CDR3 is 14 residues. Germline V gene lookup returns CDR1 MNHEY and CDR2 SVGAGI. The CDR3 loop is CASSARGALNEQFF. CDR3 in DNA: TGTGCCAGCAGCGCCCGGGGGGCGTTAAATGAGCAGTTCTTC.

The chain has TRBV7-2 and TRBJ1-1, with 10 bases identical to TRBD1. The CDR3 loop spans 14 amino acids. V gave up 5 bases and J gave up 3 bases; unmatched junction bases: 3. The V gene's germline CDR1 is SGHTA and CDR2 FQGNSA. This CDR3 reads CASSHGTGDTEAFF. For the CDR3, the DNA is TGTGCCAGCAGCCATGGGACAGGGGACACTGAAGCTTTCTTT.

This clonotype was counted a few times. The chain recombines TRBV6-5 with TRBJ2-3; tentatively, D is TRBD2 (6 bases). The CDR3 loop spans 15 amino acids. CDR1 is MNHEY, CDR2 SVGAGI, per germline. The germline V and J ends were trimmed by 2 bases and 4 bases, with 13 bases remaining between them. CDR3 coding DNA: TGTGCCAGCAGTTACCGCGGCGGGGTACCAGATACGCAGTATTTT. This encodes CASSYRGGVPDTQYF.